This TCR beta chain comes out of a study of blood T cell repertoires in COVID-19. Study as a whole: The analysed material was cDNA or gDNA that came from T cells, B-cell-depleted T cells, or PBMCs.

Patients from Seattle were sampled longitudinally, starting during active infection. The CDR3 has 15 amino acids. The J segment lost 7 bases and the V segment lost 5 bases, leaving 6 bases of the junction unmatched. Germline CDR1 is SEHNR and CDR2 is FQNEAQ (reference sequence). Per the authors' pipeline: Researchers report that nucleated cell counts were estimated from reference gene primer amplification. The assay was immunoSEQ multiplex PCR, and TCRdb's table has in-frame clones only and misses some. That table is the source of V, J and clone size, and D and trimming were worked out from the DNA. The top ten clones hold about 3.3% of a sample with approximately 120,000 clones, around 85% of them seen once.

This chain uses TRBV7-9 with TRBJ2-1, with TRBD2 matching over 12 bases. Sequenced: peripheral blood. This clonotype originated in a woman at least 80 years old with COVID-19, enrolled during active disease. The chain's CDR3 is CASSRRTSGTNEQFF. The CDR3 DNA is TGTGCCAGCAGCCGGAGGACTAGCGGGACGAATGAGCAGTTCTTC. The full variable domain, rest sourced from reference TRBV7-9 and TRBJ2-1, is DTGVSQNPRHKITKRGQNVTFRCDPISEHNRLYWYRQTLGQGPEFLTYFQNEAQLEKSRLLSDRFSAERPKGSFSTLEIQRTEQGDSAMYLCASSRRTSGTNEQFFGPGTRLTVL.